A selection of T cell receptor beta chains follows, all from one sample in a study of shared clonotypes between healthy human individuals. Sequenced by immunoSEQ multiplex PCR; TCRdb stores in-frame clones only, minus some. The table shows about 380,000 clones, with about 96% occurring only once. Sequenced material: memory CD8+ T cells sorted from blood. The receptors originated from a man younger than 40 in good health. Each CDR3 is given with its conserved first and last residue. The order of the fields is clone size, V gene, CDR3 length, J gene, CDR3 protein. Clone size is stated in some rows and not others, as once, few, many or a class when expanded.

>-|TRBV6-5|15|TRBJ1-3
CASSLKGVSGNTIYF
>-|TRBV6-5|15|TRBJ2-7
CASSSVASGPYEQYF
>-|TRBV11-2|17|TRBJ1-3
CASSFRRGQGVVSTIYF
>-|TRBV27|15|TRBJ1-4
CASSEWGQGNEKLFF
>-|TRBV5-1|13|TRBJ1-1
CASSDRVNTEAFF
>-|TRBV19|15|TRBJ2-6
CASSRDSSGANVLTF
>-|TRBV29-1|18|TRBJ1-1
CSVGPYVGTGERNTEAFF
>-|TRBV2|17|TRBJ2-1
CASSELEGLAGVNEQFF
>-|TRBV28|13|TRBJ1-2
CASGGGQNYGYTF
>-|TRBV7-4|14|TRBJ1-1
CASSPKIRNTEAFF
>-|TRBV4-2|16|TRBJ2-1
CASSQVWGGRDNEQFF
>once|TRBV9|14|TRBJ2-6
CASSPISGANVLTF
>-|TRBV4-1|14|TRBJ2-1
CASSRDSSYNEQFF
>-|TRBV6-5|16|TRBJ2-7
CASSYSNRGPSYEQYF
>-|TRBV28|13|TRBJ1-2
CASRQTEPYGYTF
>-|TRBV7-8|16|TRBJ2-1
CASSSKGASGKPEQFF
>-|TRBV5-4|14|TRBJ2-7
CASSLGGAAYEQYF
>-|TRBV2|17|TRBJ2-1
CASSATSGRATYNEQFF
>-|TRBV30|15|TRBJ1-4
CAWTSDELINEKLFF
>-|TRBV11-2|16|TRBJ2-7
CASSLGGGLGLYEQYF
>-|TRBV28|14|TRBJ2-7
CASSLAGTAYEQYF
>-|TRBV2|11|TRBJ2-7
CASSRTNEQYF
>-|TRBV5-1|14|TRBJ1-2
CASSQDSVNYGYTF
>once|TRBV18|13|TRBJ1-6
CASSPRQGDTLHF
>-|TRBV7-9|14|TRBJ2-1
CASSPRTSSNEQFF
>-|TRBV6-5|14|TRBJ2-3
CASSYRTSTDTQYF
>-|TRBV6-5|15|TRBJ1-2
CASSYEDRGVYGYTF
>-|TRBV19|15|TRBJ1-2
CASSITTGSPYGYTF
>-|TRBV18|14|TRBJ2-7
CASSPELTGGEQYF
>-|TRBV28|12|TRBJ1-5
CASEKGNQPQHF
>once|TRBV10-3|14|TRBJ1-2
CASSNPQGVFGYTF
>-|TRBV28|19|TRBJ2-3
CASRETTGTTYGFTDTQYF
>once|TRBV28|17|TRBJ1-5
CASSTSTGTGRNQPQHF
>-|TRBV28|12|TRBJ2-1
CASSLTSNEQFF
>-|TRBV7-9|18|TRBJ2-1
CASSLVLTSGSSYNEQFF
>-|TRBV6-1|13|TRBJ2-3
CASSERGGVTQYF
>-|TRBV28|13|TRBJ2-2
CASREGGTGELFF
>-|TRBV1|16|TRBJ2-7
CTSSQGSGRTSYEQYF
>-|TRBV14|24|TRBJ2-1
CASSQDRNRGSSGRAGPFFNEQFF
>-|TRBV2|15|TRBJ2-3
CASSEDRGIFDTQYF
>once|TRBV2|17|TRBJ2-5
CASSEDPPGSGQETQYF
>-|TRBV14|14|TRBJ2-7
CASSQRLGPYEQYF
>-|TRBV5-5|16|TRBJ2-1
CASSPGGAVILREQFF
>-|TRBV10-3|13|TRBJ2-2
CATGLEDTGELFF
>once|TRBV9|14|TRBJ2-3
CASSVGYLTDTQYF
>-|TRBV15|16|TRBJ2-2
CATSRQSGGNTGELFF
>-|TRBV6-6|15|TRBJ2-1
CASSLSSGDYNEQFF
>-|TRBV10-1|14|TRBJ2-4
CASSESGAKNIQYF
>once|TRBV27|16|TRBJ2-1
CASSSSVAGGPSEQFF
>-|TRBV5-1|12|TRBJ1-1
CASSLAANEAFF
>-|TRBV6-6|11|TRBJ2-7
CASSIGYEQYF